These 26 T cell receptor beta chains were all obtained from the same sample, sequenced in a study of blood T cell repertoires in COVID-19 (dated by TCRdb to about 2020). The library was obtained by the immunoSEQ multiplex PCR assay. TCRdb obtained this table from immuneACCESS and retained in-frame rearrangements with V and J assigned. These tables miss some clones; where compared with another copy, unresolved V genes account for less than half of the shortfall, and the remainder is unexplained. The sample profile shows around 130,000 clones; approximately 90% of them were found once. The ten largest clones add up to less than 30% of the sample. Sequencing used peripheral blood. Source of these receptors: a man between 65 and 85 years old with active or convalescent COVID-19.

This clone was recorded once. This chain links TRBV5-4 with TRBJ2-7, with 7 nucleotides matching TRBD1. V trimming: 0 bases; J trimming: 7 bases; junction bases outside the gene matches: 10. CDR1 SGHNT and CDR2 YYREEE come from the germline V gene (reference sequence). The CDR3 loop spans 15 amino acids. The CDR3 nucleotides are TGTGCCAGCAGCTTGGTAGGGGGCGCAGTAAGGGAGCAGTACTTC. Translated, it gives CASSLVGGAVREQYF. Full variable domain (outside the CDR3, taken from reference TRBV5-4 and TRBJ2-7): ETGVTQSPTHLIKTRGQQVTLRCSSQSGHNTVSWYQQALGQGPQFIFQYYREEENGRGNFPPRFSGLQFPNYSSELNVNALELDDSALYLCASSLVGGAVREQYFGPGTRLTVT.

The chain employs TRBV27 and TRBJ2-6; 10 bases fit TRBD1. Germline CDR1 and CDR2: MNHEY and SMNVEV (reference sequence). The CDR3 runs 18 residues. Trimming at V came to 5 bases and at J to 3 bases, leaving 10 bases not matched to a gene. The CDR3: CASSPRTGGLGGANVLTF. As DNA, the CDR3 is TGTGCCAGCAGTCCCAGGACAGGGGGGCTGGGTGGGGCCAACGTCCTGACTTTC.

This chain links TRBV27 with TRBJ1-1; 8 bases map to TRBD1. CDR3 length: 16 amino acids. Looked up from germline, CDR1 is MNHEY and CDR2 is SMNVEV (reference sequence). V gave up 2 bases and J gave up 1 base; unmatched junction bases: 6. The CDR3 is CASSLGIGTGNTEAFF. The CDR3 coding sequence is TGTGCCAGCAGTTTAGGGATAGGGACAGGGAACACTGAAGCTTTCTTT.

This sequence joins TRBV5-1 and TRBJ2-1; a weak D match, TRBD1 (5 bases). The V end was cut by 3 bases, the J end by 3 bases, with 13 bases between. This CDR3 has 15 residues. Germline values: CDR1 SGHRS, CDR2 YFSETQ. The CDR3 protein is CASSSRVSDYNEQFF. The CDR3 region has the DNA TGCGCCAGCAGCTCCAGGGTTTCCGACTACAATGAGCAGTTCTTC.

The gene calls are TRBV11-2 and TRBJ1-2; D not certain. The CDR3 totals 14 residues. V lost 2 bases and J lost 5, with 12 bases in between. The germline CDR1 and CDR2 sequences are SGHAT and FQNNGV. This CDR3 reads CASSLSDGGYGYTF. The CDR3 DNA reads as TGTGCCAGCAGCTTAAGTGACGGCGGGTATGGCTACACCTTC.

The rearrangement joins TRBV19 to TRBJ2-5, with 12 bases aligning to TRBD1. Trimming cost V 5 bases and J 2 bases; bases outside gene matches: 6. This CDR3 contains 16 residues. Germline values: CDR1 LNHDA, CDR2 SQIVND (reference sequence). For the CDR3, the DNA is TGTGCCAGTAGTCTCCGGGACAGGGGGCAGCAAGAGACCCAGTACTTC. Amino acids: CASSLRDRGQQETQYF.

The V call is TRBV19, the J call TRBJ1-4; no definite D call. V lost 2 bases, J lost 5 bases, and 15 bases lay in between. The CDR3 runs 16 residues. Germline V gives CDR1 LNHDA, CDR2 SQIVND (reference sequence). The CDR3 DNA reads as TGTGCCAGTAGTATAAGCCTTGGACGGAGGAATGAAAAACTGTTTTTT. Translation: CASSISLGRRNEKLFF.

V usage is TRBV18 and J usage is TRBJ1-5; D is uncertain. V was shortened by 0 bases and J by 3 bases, with 12 bases between the two germline ends. CDR3 length: 16 amino acids. Germline CDR1 KGHSH, CDR2 LQKENI. The CDR3 region is CASSPPGGKANQPQHF. As DNA, the CDR3 is TGTGCCAGCTCACCACCGGGAGGGAAGGCCAATCAGCCCCAGCATTTT.

The V call is TRBV24-1, the J call TRBJ1-2; a weak D match, TRBD1 (5 bases). Trimming stripped 9 bases from V and 2 bases from J, with 24 bases between. Germline CDR1 and CDR2: KGHDR and SFDVKD. This CDR3 region has 17 residues. CDR3 loop: CATELRQRNLSNYGYTF. The CDR3 DNA is TGTGCCACCGAACTAAGACAGAGAAACCTTTCAAACTATGGCTACACCTTC.

V and J are TRBV3-1 (or the pseudogene TRBV3-2) and TRBJ2-4; D is unclear. The CDR3 loop spans 15 amino acids. The V end was cut by 1 base, the J end by 0 bases, with 7 bases between. Germline CDR1 and CDR2: LGHDT and YNNKEL (reference sequence). CDR3 nucleotides: TGTGCCAGCAGCCAAGGAGAGTTAGCCAAAAACATTCAGTACTTC. Amino acid sequence: CASSQGELAKNIQYF.

The chain couples TRBV19 to TRBJ1-2; perhaps TRBD1 as D (5 bases). The CDR3 runs to 15 residues. From germline, CDR1 is LNHDA and CDR2 SQIVND (reference sequence). V was cut by 3 bases and J by 7 bases, with 18 bases left in between. CDR3: CASSMGTAAGSGYTF. The CDR3 DNA is TGTGCCAGTAGTATGGGGACGGCCGCCGGGAGTGGCTACACCTTC. Full variable domain (remainder filled in from reference TRBV19 and TRBJ1-2): DGGITQSPKYLFRKEGQNVTLSCEQNLNHDAMYWYRQDPGQGLRLIYYSQIVNDFQKGDIAEGYSVSREKKESFPLTVTSAQKNPTAFYLCASSMGTAAGSGYTFGSGTRLTVV.

The rearrangement uses TRBV28 and TRBJ1-1; 10 nucleotides agree with TRBD1. CDR3 length equals 15 residues. V lost 5 bases and J lost 3; bases outside the gene matches: 6. From germline, CDR1 is MDHEN and CDR2 SYDVKM. CDR3 DNA: TGTGCCAGCAGTCTTGACAGGGGGCGAGACACTGAAGCTTTCTTT. Amino acid sequence: CASSLDRGRDTEAFF.

The chain links TRBV30 to TRBJ2-6; D gene ambiguous. Germline CDR1 is GTSNPN and CDR2 is SVGIG (reference sequence). The CDR3 spans 16 residues. V lost 2 bases and J 0 bases, leaving 11 bases between the germline ends. The CDR3 protein is CAWSIQVSSGANVLTF. The DNA for the CDR3 is TGTGCCTGGAGTATTCAGGTTAGCTCTGGGGCCAACGTCCTGACTTTC.

The CDR3 DNA reads as TGTGCCAGCAGCCGTAGCGGGACATCCTACGAGCAGTACTTC. Translation: CASSRSGTSYEQYF. The rearrangement joins TRBV7-9 to TRBJ2-7, with 8 bases identical to TRBD2. The V and J ends lost 5 bases and 1 base, in that order; junction bases with no gene match: 4. The CDR3 has 14 residues. CDR1 is SEHNR and CDR2 is FQNEAQ in the germline V gene (reference sequence).

This clone was observed once. The rearrangement joins TRBV27 to TRBJ2-7, with TRBD1 matching 7 bases. Per the germline V gene, CDR1 is MNHEY and CDR2 is SMNVEV (reference sequence). V was clipped by 6 bases and J by 6 bases; unmatched bases: 14. There are 15 residues in the CDR3. CDR3 nucleotides: TGTGCCAGCAGACGGGACAGTATAGACTTTGTCGAGCAGTACTTC. Its translation is CASRRDSIDFVEQYF.

This clone has only a few counts. The chain couples TRBV30 to TRBJ2-5; 9 bases agree with TRBD1. CDR3 length: 14 amino acids. The ends lost 2 bases at V and 4 bases at J; junction bases unmatched: 5. Germline V gene data show CDR1 as GTSNPN and CDR2 as SVGIG (reference sequence). CDR3 amino acids: CAWSPQGARETQYF. The CDR3 region has the DNA TGTGCCTGGAGTCCACAGGGGGCAAGAGAGACCCAGTACTTC.

The CDR3 loop reads CASSLVGGPYNEQFF. CDR3 nucleotides: TGTGCCAGCAGCTTAGTGGGGGGGCCCTACAATGAGCAGTTCTTC. The chain recombines TRBV7-2 with TRBJ2-1, with D perhaps TRBD2 (7 bases). V was trimmed by 1 base and J by 2 bases, leaving 9 bases between them. Germline V CDR1 and CDR2: SGHTA, FQGNSA. CDR3 length: 15 residues.

The V call is TRBV7-2, the J call TRBJ2-7; 7 bases align to TRBD2. With 1 base clipped from V and 4 bases from J, the junction kept 7 bases outside the gene matches. The CDR3 runs 15 residues. CDR1 and CDR2 (germline): SGHTA, FQGNSA. The CDR3 DNA is TGTGCCAGCAGCTTAGGGGCGGGAGCGGGGTACGAGCAGTACTTC. It yields the protein CASSLGAGAGYEQYF.

The chain joins TRBV7-9 to TRBJ1-2, with D possibly TRBD1 on 5 matching bases. The CDR3 length is 15 residues. V was shortened by 5 bases and J by 8 bases, with 21 bases between the two germline ends. Looked up from germline, CDR1 is SEHNR and CDR2 is FQNEAQ (reference sequence). For the CDR3, the DNA is TGTGCCAGCAGCCCAGGGCAGGATGGCCCCGGCGGCTACACCTTC. Translation gives CASSPGQDGPGGYTF.

The chain joins TRBV6-1 to TRBJ2-7; 10 positions agree with TRBD2. The V and J ends lost 2 bases and 2 bases, in that order; junction bases with no gene match: 3. This CDR3 has 15 amino acids. Germline V CDR1 and CDR2: MNHNS, SASEGT. The CDR3 sequence is CASSEQLAGPYEQYF. The CDR3 coding sequence is TGTGCCAGCAGTGAACAACTAGCGGGGCCCTACGAGCAGTACTTC.

This chain uses TRBV5-1 with TRBJ2-1, with 9 bases matching TRBD1. Trimming at V came to 4 bases and at J to 1 base, leaving 6 bases not matched to a gene. CDR1 and CDR2 from the germline V gene are SGHRS and YFSETQ. The CDR3 covers 16 residues. DNA for the CDR3: TGCGCCAGCAGCAAGGGACAGGGTTCGTCCTACAATGAGCAGTTCTTC. It is translated as CASSKGQGSSYNEQFF. Variable domain in full (rest from reference TRBV5-1 and TRBJ2-1): KAGVTQTPRYLIKTRGQQVTLSCSPISGHRSVSWYQQTPGQGLQFLFEYFSETQRNKGNFPGRFSGRQFSNSRSEMNVSTLELGDSALYLCASSKGQGSSYNEQFFGPGTRLTVL.

This chain connects TRBV2 to TRBJ2-3; possible D gene TRBD2, 6 bases. The CDR3 runs 14 residues. V dropped 4 bases and J dropped 2 bases, with 10 bases sitting between them. CDR1 SNHLY and CDR2 FYNNEI come from the germline V gene. The CDR3 coding sequence is TGTGCCAGCAGTGTATTAGCGGCCACAGATACGCAGTATTTT. It yields the protein CASSVLAATDTQYF.

The chain is built from TRBV11-3 and TRBJ2-5; tentative D call: TRBD2 (5 bases). Germline CDR1 and CDR2: SGHNT and YENEEA. With 1 base removed from V and 4 bases from J, the gap between germline ends came to 13 bases. This CDR3 is built from 15 residues. CDR3 sequence reads: CASSLASRGAETQYF. The CDR3, as DNA: TGTGCCAGCAGCTTAGCCTCTCGGGGAGCAGAGACCCAGTACTTC.

The genes are TRBV2 and TRBJ2-2; 9 positions agree with TRBD1. The CDR3 length is 15 residues. V dropped 6 bases and J dropped 4; count of bases not matched to a gene: 6. Looked up from germline, CDR1 is SNHLY and CDR2 is FYNNEI. The CDR3 spells CASRGQGSSTGELFF. The CDR3 DNA is TGTGCCAGCAGGGGACAGGGCAGTAGCACCGGGGAGCTGTTTTTT.

CDR3: CAISALGQIYEQYF. In DNA form, the CDR3 reads TGTGCCATCAGTGCCCTGGGACAGATCTACGAGCAGTACTTC. This chain joins TRBV10-3 and TRBJ2-7, with 7 bases that match TRBD1. Germline CDR1 and CDR2: ENHRY and SYGVKD. Trimming removed 4 bases from V and 3 bases from J; junction bases left unmatched: 6. This CDR3 is built from 14 residues.

This clone has only one observation. The rearrangement uses TRBV19 and TRBJ1-6, with 9 positions matching TRBD1. From germline, CDR1 is LNHDA and CDR2 SQIVND (reference sequence). This CDR3 spans 16 amino acids. The trim removed 5 bases at V and 0 bases at J, leaving 2 bases unmatched. In DNA, the CDR3 is TGTGCCAGTAGTGGGACAGGGAGCTCCTATAATTCACCCCTCCACTTT. Protein: CASSGTGSSYNSPLHF.